This TCR beta chain was found in a study of T cell responses to AZD1222 COVID-19 vaccine. Profiled with immunoSEQ multiplex PCR; TCRdb holds only in-frame clones, not every one. This sample yields approximately 90,000 clones, of which just over 90% are seen a single time; about 13% belongs to the top ten. Study-level findings and limits: The donor group comprised mostly white British people and more females; the analysis possibly underestimated clonal diversity. Only six people who got AZD1222 tested seropositive at baseline. Epitopes outside B.1.351 and B.1.1.7 mutated regions reportedly drew nearly half of spike TCRs.

As for this clone: The antigen is unknown.

The CDR3 extends over 16 amino acids. V was trimmed by 0 bases and J by 0 bases, leaving 10 bases between them. From germline, CDR1 is SGHRS and CDR2 YFSETQ. This clonotype was obtained from an adult in good health. The source was peripheral blood, collected on day 0 of AZD1222 vaccination. This chain connects TRBV5-1 to TRBJ1-3; TRBD1 is a possible D gene (5 bases). CDR3 loop: CASSLAGTSSGNTIYF. CDR3 nucleotide sequence: TGCGCCAGCAGCTTGGCAGGGACCAGCTCTGGAAACACCATATATTTT.